The clone carrying this T cell receptor (beta chain) was detected once. Its cognate antigen is unknown. These data originate in a study of radiotherapy plus CTLA-4 blockade in lung cancer. Study-level background: Among patients, about 20% showed objective responses, and approximately 30% had disease control. Notes on the study in general: Peripheral blood showed expansion of tumor-derived TCR clones after radiotherapy and ipilimumab. According to reports, early shifts in blood T cell clones, alongside interferon-beta, forecast response most accurately.

V lost 8 bases, J lost 0 bases, and 14 bases lay in between. CDR1 is MDHEN and CDR2 is SYDVKM in the germline V gene. The CDR3 is 16 residues long. Libraries were prepared by immunoSEQ multiplex PCR; TCRdb keeps only in-frame clonotypes and omits some of them. This sample carries around 82,000 clones, approximately 84% of them seen once, and the ten largest clones take around 0.72%. Those patients who had chemo-refractory metastatic non-small-cell lung cancer were given focal radiation along with CTLA-4 blockade through ipilimumab. The rearrangement links TRBV28 to TRBJ2-6; tentatively, D is TRBD1 (6 bases). The receptor's source is a human donor with non-small cell lung cancer who had stable disease on radiotherapy plus ipilimumab. Here the sequenced sample was peripheral blood, taken from a patient treated with radiotherapy plus ipilimumab. This CDR3 reads CASLGQGSSGANVLTF. Written as DNA, the CDR3 is TGTGCCAGCCTGGGGCAGGGGAGCTCTGGGGCCAACGTCCTGACTTTC.